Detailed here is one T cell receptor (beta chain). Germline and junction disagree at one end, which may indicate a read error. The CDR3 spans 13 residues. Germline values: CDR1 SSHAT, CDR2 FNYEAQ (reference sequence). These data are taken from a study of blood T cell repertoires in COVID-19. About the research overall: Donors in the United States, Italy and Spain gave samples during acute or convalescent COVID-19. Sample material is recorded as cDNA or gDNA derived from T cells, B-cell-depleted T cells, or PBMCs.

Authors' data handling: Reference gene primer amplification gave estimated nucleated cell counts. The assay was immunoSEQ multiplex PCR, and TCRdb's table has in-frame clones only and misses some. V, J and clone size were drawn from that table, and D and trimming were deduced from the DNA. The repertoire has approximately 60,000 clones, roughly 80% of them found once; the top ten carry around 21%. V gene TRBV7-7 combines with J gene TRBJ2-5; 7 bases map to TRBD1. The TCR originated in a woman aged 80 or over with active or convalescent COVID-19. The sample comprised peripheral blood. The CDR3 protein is CASSFGTEETQYF. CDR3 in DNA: TGTGCTAGCAGCTTTGGGACAGAAGAGACCCAGTACTTC.